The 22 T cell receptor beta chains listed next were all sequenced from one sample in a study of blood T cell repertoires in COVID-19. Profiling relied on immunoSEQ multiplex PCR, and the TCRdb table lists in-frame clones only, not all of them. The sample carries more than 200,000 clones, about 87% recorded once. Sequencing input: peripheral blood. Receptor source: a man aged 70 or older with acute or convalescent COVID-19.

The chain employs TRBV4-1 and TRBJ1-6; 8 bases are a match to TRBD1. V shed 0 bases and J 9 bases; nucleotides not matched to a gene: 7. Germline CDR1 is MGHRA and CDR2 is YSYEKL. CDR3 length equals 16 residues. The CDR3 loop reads CASSQEVRQGISPLHF. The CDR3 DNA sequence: TGCGCCAGCAGCCAAGAGGTTCGACAGGGGATTTCACCCCTCCACTTT.

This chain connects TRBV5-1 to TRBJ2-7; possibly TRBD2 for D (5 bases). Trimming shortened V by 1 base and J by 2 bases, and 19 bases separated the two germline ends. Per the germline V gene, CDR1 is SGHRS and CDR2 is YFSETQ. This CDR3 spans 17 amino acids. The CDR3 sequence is CASSLNPSLGRPYEQYF. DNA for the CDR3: TGCGCCAGCAGCTTGAACCCCTCTTTGGGGAGACCCTACGAGCAGTACTTC.

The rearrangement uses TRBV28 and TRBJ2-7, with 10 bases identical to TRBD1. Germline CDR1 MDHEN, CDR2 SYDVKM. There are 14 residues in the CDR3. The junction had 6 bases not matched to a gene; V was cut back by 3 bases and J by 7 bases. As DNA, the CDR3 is TGTGCCAGCAGTTTGAGACAGGGGGCGAGGGAGCAGTACTTC. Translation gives CASSLRQGAREQYF.

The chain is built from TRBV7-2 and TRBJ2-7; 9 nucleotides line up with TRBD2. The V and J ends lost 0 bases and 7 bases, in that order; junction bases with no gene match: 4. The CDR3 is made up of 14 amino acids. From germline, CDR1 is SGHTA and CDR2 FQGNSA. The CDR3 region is CASSLAQSGREQYF. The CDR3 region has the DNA TGTGCCAGCAGCTTAGCGCAGAGCGGGAGGGAGCAGTACTTC.

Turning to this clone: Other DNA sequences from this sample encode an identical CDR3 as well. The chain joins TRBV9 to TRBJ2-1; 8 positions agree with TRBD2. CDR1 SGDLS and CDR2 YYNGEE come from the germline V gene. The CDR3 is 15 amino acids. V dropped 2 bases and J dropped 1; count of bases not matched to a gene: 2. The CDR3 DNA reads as TGTGCCAGCAGCGTGGGCGGGGGGTCCTACAATGAGCAGTTCTTC. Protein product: CASSVGGGSYNEQFF. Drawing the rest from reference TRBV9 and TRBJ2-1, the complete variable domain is DSGVTQTPKHLITATGQRVTLRCSPRSGDLSVYWYQQSLDQGLQFLIQYYNGEERAKGNILERFSAQQFPDLHSELNLSSLELGDSALYFCASSVGGGSYNEQFFGPGTRLTVL.

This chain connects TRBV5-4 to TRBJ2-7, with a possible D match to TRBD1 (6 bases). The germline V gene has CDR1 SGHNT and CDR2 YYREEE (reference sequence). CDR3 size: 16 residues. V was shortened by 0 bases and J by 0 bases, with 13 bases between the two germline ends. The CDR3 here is CASSLVTGTSSYEQYF. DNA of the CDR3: TGTGCCAGCAGCTTGGTTACGGGGACAAGCTCCTACGAGCAGTACTTC.

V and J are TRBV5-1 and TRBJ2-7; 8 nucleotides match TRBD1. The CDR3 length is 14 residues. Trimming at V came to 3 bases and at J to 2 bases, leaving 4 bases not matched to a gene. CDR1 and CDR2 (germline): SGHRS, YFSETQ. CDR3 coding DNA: TGCGCCAGCAGCTCCGGACAGGGCCCCTACGAGCAGTACTTC. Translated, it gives CASSSGQGPYEQYF.

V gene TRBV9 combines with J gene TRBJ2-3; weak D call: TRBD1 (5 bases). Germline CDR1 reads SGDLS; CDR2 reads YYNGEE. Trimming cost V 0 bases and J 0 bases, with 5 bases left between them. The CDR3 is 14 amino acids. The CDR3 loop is CASSVGQSTDTQYF. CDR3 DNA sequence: TGTGCCAGCAGCGTAGGACAGAGCACAGATACGCAGTATTTT.

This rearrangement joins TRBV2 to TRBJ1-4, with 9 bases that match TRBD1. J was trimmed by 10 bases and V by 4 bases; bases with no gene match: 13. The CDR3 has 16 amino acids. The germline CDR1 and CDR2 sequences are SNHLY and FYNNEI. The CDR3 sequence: CASSGLPGQGFGKLFF. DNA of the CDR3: TGTGCCAGCAGTGGACTCCCGGGACAGGGTTTTGGAAAACTGTTTTTT.

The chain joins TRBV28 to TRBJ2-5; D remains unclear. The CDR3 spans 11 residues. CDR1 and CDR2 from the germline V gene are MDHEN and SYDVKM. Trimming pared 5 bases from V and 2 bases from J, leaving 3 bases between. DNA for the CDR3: TGTGCCAGCAGTCTACAAGAGACCCAGTACTTC. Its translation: CASSLQETQYF.

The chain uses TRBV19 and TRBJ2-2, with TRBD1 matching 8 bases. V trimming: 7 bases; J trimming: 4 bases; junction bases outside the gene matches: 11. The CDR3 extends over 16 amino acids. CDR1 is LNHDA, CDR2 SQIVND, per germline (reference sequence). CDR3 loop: CASTGQGGSSTGELFF. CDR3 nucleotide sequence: TGTGCCAGTACCGGACAGGGTGGAAGTAGCACCGGGGAGCTGTTTTTT.

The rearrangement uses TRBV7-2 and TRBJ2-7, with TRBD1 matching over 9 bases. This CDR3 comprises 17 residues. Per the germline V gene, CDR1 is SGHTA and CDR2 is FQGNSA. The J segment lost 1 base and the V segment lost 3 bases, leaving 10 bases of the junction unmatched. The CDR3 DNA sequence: TGTGCCAGCAGCTTTACGACACTGGGACAGGGATCCTACGAGCAGTACTTC. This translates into CASSFTTLGQGSYEQYF. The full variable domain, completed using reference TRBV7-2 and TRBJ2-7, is GAGVSQSPSNKVTEKGKDVELRCDPISGHTALYWYRQSLGQGLEFLIYFQGNSAPDKSGLPSDRFSAERTGGSVSTLTIQRTQQEDSAVYLCASSFTTLGQGSYEQYFGPGTRLTVT.

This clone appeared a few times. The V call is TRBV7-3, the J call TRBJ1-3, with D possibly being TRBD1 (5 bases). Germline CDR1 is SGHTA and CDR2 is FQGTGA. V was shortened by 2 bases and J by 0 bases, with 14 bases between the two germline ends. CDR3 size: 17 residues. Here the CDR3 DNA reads TGTGCCAGCAGCTTAGGGGGAGGGCTGTACTCTGGAAACACCATATATTTT. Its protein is CASSLGGGLYSGNTIYF.

The CDR3 region has the DNA TGTGCCAGCAGCTTAGGTCTAGCCCTGGGCAATGAGCAGTTCTTC. The encoded protein is CASSLGLALGNEQFF. This chain links TRBV7-2 with TRBJ2-1, with D maybe TRBD2 (5 bases). V lost 1 base and J 6 bases, leaving 13 bases between the germline ends. The CDR3 extends over 15 amino acids. In germline, CDR1 is SGHTA, CDR2 FQGNSA. Together with reference TRBV7-2 and TRBJ2-1, the CDR3 gives the full variable domain: GAGVSQSPSNKVTEKGKDVELRCDPISGHTALYWYRQSLGQGLEFLIYFQGNSAPDKSGLPSDRFSAERTGGSVSTLTIQRTQQEDSAVYLCASSLGLALGNEQFFGPGTRLTVL.

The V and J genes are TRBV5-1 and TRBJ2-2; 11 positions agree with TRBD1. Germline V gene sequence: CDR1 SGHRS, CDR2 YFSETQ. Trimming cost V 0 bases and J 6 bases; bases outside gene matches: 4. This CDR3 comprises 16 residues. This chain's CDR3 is CASSLAGQGAAGELFF. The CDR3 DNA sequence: TGCGCCAGCAGCTTGGCAGGACAGGGGGCGGCCGGGGAGCTGTTTTTT.

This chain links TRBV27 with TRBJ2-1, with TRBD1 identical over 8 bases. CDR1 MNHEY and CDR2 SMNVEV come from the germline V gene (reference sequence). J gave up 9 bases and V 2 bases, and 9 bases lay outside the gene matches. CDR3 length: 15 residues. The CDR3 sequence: CASSLKQGVSGEQFF. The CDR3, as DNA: TGTGCCAGCAGTTTAAAACAGGGGGTATCTGGTGAGCAGTTCTTC.

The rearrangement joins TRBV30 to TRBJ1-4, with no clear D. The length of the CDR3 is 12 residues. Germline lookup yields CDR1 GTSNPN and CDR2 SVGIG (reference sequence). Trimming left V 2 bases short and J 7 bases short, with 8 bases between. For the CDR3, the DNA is TGTGCCTGGAGTCCTAACGGTGAAAAACTGTTTTTT. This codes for CAWSPNGEKLFF.

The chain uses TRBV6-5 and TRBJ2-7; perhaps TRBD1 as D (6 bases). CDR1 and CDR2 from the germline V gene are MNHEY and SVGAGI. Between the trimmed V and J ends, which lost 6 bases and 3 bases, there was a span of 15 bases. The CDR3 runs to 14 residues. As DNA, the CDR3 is TGTGCCAGCAGGGCTCAGACAGGCGGCTACGAGCAGTACTTC. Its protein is CASRAQTGGYEQYF.

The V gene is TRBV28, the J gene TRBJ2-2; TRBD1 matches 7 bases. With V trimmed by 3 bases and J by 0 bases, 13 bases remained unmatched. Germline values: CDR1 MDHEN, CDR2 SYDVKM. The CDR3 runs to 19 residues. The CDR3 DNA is TGTGCCAGCAGTTTCGGTGTAGGGGGCTTACCTGCGAACACCGGGGAGCTGTTTTTT. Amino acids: CASSFGVGGLPANTGELFF.

The DNA of the CDR3 is TGTGCCAGCAGCAGGACACCCGGGACAGGGTCCCACGAGCAGTACTTC. The encoded protein is CASSRTPGTGSHEQYF. This sequence joins TRBV21-1 and TRBJ2-7; whether TRBD1, the table's D call, matches the DNA was not checked. TRBV21-1 is labeled a pseudogene. The CDR3 length is 16 residues.

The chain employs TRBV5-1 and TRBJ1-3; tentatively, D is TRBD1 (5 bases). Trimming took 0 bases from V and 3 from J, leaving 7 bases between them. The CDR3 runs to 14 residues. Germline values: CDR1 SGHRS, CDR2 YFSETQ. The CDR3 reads CASSLAGFGNTIYF. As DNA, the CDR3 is TGCGCCAGCAGCTTGGCAGGGTTTGGAAACACCATATATTTT.

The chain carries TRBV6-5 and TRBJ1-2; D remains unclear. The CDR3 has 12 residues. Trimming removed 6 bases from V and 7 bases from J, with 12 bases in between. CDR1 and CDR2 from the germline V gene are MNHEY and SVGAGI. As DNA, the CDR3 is TGTGCCAGCAGGGCCGTTGCATCTGGCTACACCTTC. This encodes CASRAVASGYTF.